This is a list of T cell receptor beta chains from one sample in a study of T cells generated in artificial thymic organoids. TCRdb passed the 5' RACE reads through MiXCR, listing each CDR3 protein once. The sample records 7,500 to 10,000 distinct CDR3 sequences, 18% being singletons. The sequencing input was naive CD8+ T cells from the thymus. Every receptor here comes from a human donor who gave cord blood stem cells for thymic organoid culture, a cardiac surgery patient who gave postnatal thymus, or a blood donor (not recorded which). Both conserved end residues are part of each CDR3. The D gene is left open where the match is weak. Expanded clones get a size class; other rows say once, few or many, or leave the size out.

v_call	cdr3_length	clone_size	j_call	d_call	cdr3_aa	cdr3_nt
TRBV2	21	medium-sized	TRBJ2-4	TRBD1	CASSRSATPNRGATAKNIQYF	TGTGCCAGCAGTCGCTCGGCCACCCCAAACAGGGGGGCGACAGCCAAAAACATTCAGTACTTC
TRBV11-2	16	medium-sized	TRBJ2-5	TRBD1	CASSRPGTGERETQYF	TGTGCCAGCAGCCGACCCGGGACAGGGGAGAGGGAGACCCAGTACTTC
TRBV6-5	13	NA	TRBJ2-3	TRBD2	CASSLGGRDTQYF	TGTGCCAGCAGTTTAGGCGGGAGGGATACGCAGTATTTT
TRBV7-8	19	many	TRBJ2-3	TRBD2	CASTPRTSGRAPLDDTQYF	TGTGCCAGCACCCCACGGACTAGCGGGAGGGCCCCCCTCGACGATACGCAGTATTTT
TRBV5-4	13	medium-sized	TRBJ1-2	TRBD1	CASREQGNYGYTF	TGTGCCAGCAGAGAACAGGGGAACTATGGCTACACCTTC
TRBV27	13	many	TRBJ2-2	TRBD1	CASRTGGTGELFF	TGTGCCAGCAGGACAGGGGGTACCGGGGAGCTGTTTTTT
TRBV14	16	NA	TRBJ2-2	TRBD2	CASSQGLAGETGELFF	TGTGCCAGCAGCCAAGGACTAGCGGGAGAAACCGGGGAGCTGTTTTTT
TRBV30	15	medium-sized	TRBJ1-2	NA	CAWSSPSWQIYGYTF	TGTGCCTGGAGTTCCCCGTCCTGGCAGATCTATGGCTACACCTTC
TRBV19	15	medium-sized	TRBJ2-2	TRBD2	CATKVGGFGTGELFF	TGTGCCACCAAAGTGGGAGGGTTTGGTACCGGGGAGCTGTTTTTT
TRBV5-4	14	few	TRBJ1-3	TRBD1	CAGSSTGRGNTIYF	TGTGCCGGCAGCTCGACAGGGAGAGGAAACACCATATATTTT
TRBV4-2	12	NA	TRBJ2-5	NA	CASSQEEETQYF	TGTGCCAGCAGCCAAGAAGAAGAGACCCAGTACTTC
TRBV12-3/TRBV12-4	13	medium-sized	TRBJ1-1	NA	CASSPRAYTEAFF	TGTGCCAGCAGCCCGAGGGCGTACACTGAAGCTTTCTTT
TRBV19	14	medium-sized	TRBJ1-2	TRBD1	CASKKDRGNYGYTF	TGTGCCAGTAAGAAGGACAGGGGGAACTATGGCTACACCTTC
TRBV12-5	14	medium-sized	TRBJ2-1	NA	CASGSPRGNNEQFF	TGTGCTAGTGGTTCCCCCCGTGGGAACAATGAGCAGTTCTTC
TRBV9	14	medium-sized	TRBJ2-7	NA	CASSPRLGTYEQYF	TGTGCCAGCAGCCCCAGATTGGGCACCTACGAGCAGTACTTC
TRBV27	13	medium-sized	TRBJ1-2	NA	CASSQDSNYGYTF	TGTGCCAGCAGTCAGGACAGCAACTATGGCTACACCTTC
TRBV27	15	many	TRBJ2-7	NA	CASSRVPGHTYEQYF	TGTGCCAGCAGTCGGGTACCGGGACATACCTACGAGCAGTACTTC
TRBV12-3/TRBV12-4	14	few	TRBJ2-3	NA	CASSVGGPPDTQYF	TGTGCCAGCAGTGTCGGGGGCCCCCCAGATACGCAGTATTTT
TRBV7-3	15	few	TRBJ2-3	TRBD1	CASSSTGGLTDTQYF	TGTGCCAGCAGCTCGACAGGGGGCTTGACAGATACGCAGTATTTT
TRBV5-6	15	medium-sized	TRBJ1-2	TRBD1	CASRTGTGEFYGYTF	TGTGCCAGCAGGACCGGGACAGGAGAATTCTATGGCTACACCTTC
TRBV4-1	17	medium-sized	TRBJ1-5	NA	CASSQAESGLSNQPQHF	TGCGCCAGCAGCCAAGCCGAATCGGGCTTGAGCAATCAGCCCCAGCATTTT
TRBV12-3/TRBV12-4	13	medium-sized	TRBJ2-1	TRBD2	CASSQGLVPEQFF	TGTGCCAGCAGCCAGGGACTAGTCCCTGAGCAGTTCTTC
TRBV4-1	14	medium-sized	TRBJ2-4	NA	CASSPRKSADIQYF	TGCGCCAGCAGCCCCCGGAAGAGCGCGGACATTCAGTACTTC
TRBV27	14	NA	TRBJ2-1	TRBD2	CASSSKGGLAEQFF	TGTGCCAGCAGTTCAAAAGGGGGACTAGCGGAGCAGTTCTTC
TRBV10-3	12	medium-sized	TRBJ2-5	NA	CAISERRETQYF	TGTGCCATCAGTGAGCGGCGAGAGACCCAGTACTTC
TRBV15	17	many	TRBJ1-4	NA	CATSRPEGGIGDEKLFF	TGTGCCACCAGCAGACCGGAGGGGGGAATCGGCGATGAAAAACTGTTTTTT
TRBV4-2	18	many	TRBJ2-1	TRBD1	CASSQDIIGRGPLNEQFF	TGTGCCAGCAGCCAAGATATTATAGGCAGGGGGCCGTTGAATGAGCAGTTCTTC